This T cell receptor (beta chain) was identified in a study of breast tumors, draining lymph nodes, adjacent tissues. The study, taken as a whole, reports: Tumor T cell lymph node origin was a supported hypothesis, not proven. Tumor repertoires ranked between lymph nodes and nontumor tissue in diversity, with V and J gene preferences. Findings are consistent with lymph node origin and intratumoral expansion of most tumor T cells.

This CDR3 is 16 amino acids long. With 3 bases removed from V and 0 bases from J, the gap between germline ends came to 14 bases. Germline assignment: CDR1 MNHEY and CDR2 SVGEGT. Axillary draining lymph nodes of breast cancer patients supplied the node samples. Using its own MiXCR run on the multiplex PCR reads, TCRdb lists one record per CDR3 protein. The sample records fewer than 250,000 distinct CDR3 sequences, less than 40% being singletons. In the case of this clonotype: The antigen remains unidentified.

The specimen was axillary lymph node tissue. The J gene is TRBJ1-1, the V gene TRBV6-2 or TRBV6-3; D perhaps matches TRBD1 (5 bases). The receptor was isolated from a female donor with breast cancer. Some clones in this sample may be carry-over from other donors' samples. The CDR3 here is CASSYKIGAMNTEAFF. CDR3 in DNA: TGTGCCAGCAGTTATAAGATAGGGGCTATGAACACTGAAGCTTTCTTT.